This TCR beta chain was observed in a study of blood T cell repertoires in COVID-19. About the study: From T cells, B-cell-depleted T cells, or PBMCs came the material, which was cDNA or gDNA.

This clone was observed a handful of times. Seattle participants joined during active infection and were tracked over time. In the study's own analysis: How many nucleated cells were present was estimated from reference gene primer amplification. TCRdb keeps only in-frame clones here, not all; method: immunoSEQ multiplex PCR. D and trimming were read from the DNA, whereas the V and J calls and clone size are those reported in that table. In the table there are around 210,000 clones, over 75% of which are singletons. Trimming took 5 bases from V and 2 from J, leaving 10 bases between them. The CDR3 runs 14 residues. In germline, CDR1 is LNHDA, CDR2 SQIVND (reference sequence).

This clonotype originated in a man in his forties or fifties with COVID-19, enrolled during active disease. Sequenced input: peripheral blood. V gene TRBV19 combines with J gene TRBJ1-3; maybe TRBD1 (5 bases). CDR3 sequence: CASSLRGTGNTIYF. The CDR3, as DNA: TGTGCCAGTAGTCTGCGGGGGACTGGAAACACCATATATTTT. The whole variable domain, remainder taken from reference TRBV19 and TRBJ1-3, is DGGITQSPKYLFRKEGQNVTLSCEQNLNHDAMYWYRQDPGQGLRLIYYSQIVNDFQKGDIAEGYSVSREKKESFPLTVTSAQKNPTAFYLCASSLRGTGNTIYFGEGSWLTVV.